This T cell receptor beta chain was recovered during a study of blood T cell repertoires in COVID-19. Whole-study context: Acute and convalescent COVID-19 samples came from the United States, Italy and Spain. PBMCs, B-cell-depleted T cells, or T cells were the source of the cDNA or gDNA that made up the material.

In germline, CDR1 is LNHDA, CDR2 SQIVND (reference sequence). V shed 5 bases and J 9 bases; nucleotides not matched to a gene: 11. This CDR3 is built from 15 residues. Source study methods: Cell counts per sample came from amplifying reference gene primers. Assay: immunoSEQ multiplex PCR; the TCRdb copy retains only in-frame clones and omits some. That table gives V, J and clone size, and the DNA gave D and trimming. Here the sample spans about 200,000 clones, 88% being singletons. This chain uses TRBV19 with TRBJ1-5, with 9 positions matching TRBD1. The sequenced sample was peripheral blood. The sequence was obtained from a man younger than 30 with active or convalescent COVID-19. DNA for the CDR3: TGTGCCAGTAGTTTGGGACAGGGACCCTCGGGGCCCCAGCATTTT. Protein: CASSLGQGPSGPQHF.